This TCR beta chain originates from a study of beta chain features in type 1 diabetes. About this clone: The antigen is unknown.

Purity (above 98%) was reached by all sorted populations. Study-level findings and limits: The naive, central memory and Treg TCRB repertoires of patients appeared to be more similar to one another than those of healthy donors. Cells that show high TCR expression could be over-represented by cDNA sequencing. Patients with type 1 diabetes showed fewer VDJ junction insertions and more deletions.

Reverse transcribing all isolated RNA meant expressed TCRB transcripts were sequenced. The assay was immunoSEQ multiplex PCR, and TCRdb's table has in-frame clones only and misses some. This sample has around 400,000 clones; less than 15% occur once, and the top ten carry approximately 0.019%. Per the germline V gene, CDR1 is SGHNT and CDR2 is YYREEE (reference sequence). V shed 4 bases, J shed 5 bases, and the junction held 9 bases outside the gene matches. The CDR3 is made up of 15 amino acids. The sequencing input was naive CD4+ T cells from blood. The V gene is TRBV5-4, the J gene TRBJ2-5, with 9 bases aligning to TRBD1. The TCR sequence derives from a woman in her late teens or twenties in good health. The CDR3 DNA follows: TGTGCCAGCAGCGCCACCGGGACAGGGTGGGAGACCCAGTACTTC. Translated: CASSATGTGWETQYF.